Listed here are 10 T cell receptor beta chains from one sample, sequenced in a study of blood T cell repertoires in COVID-19. Only in-frame clones appear in the TCRdb table, and some are missing; sequencing was by immunoSEQ multiplex PCR. The profile shows approximately 140,000 clones, about four fifths of them singletons. Material for sequencing was peripheral blood. The receptors originated from a man in his 70s with acute or convalescent COVID-19.

Note on this clone: One end of the junction fails to match germline, which may point to a read error. The chain couples TRBV14 to TRBJ1-2, with unresolved D. CDR1 is SGHDN, CDR2 FVKESK, per germline. The CDR3 runs 14 residues. CDR3 bases: TGTGCCAGCAGCCAAACTCGAGGCTTCGCGGGGATCGCCTTC. Translated: CASSQTRGFAGIAF.

J is TRBJ2-2 and V is TRBV5-1; perhaps TRBD2 as D (5 bases). Trimming pared 6 bases from V and 6 bases from J, leaving 9 bases between. This CDR3 has 12 residues. CDR1 SGHRS and CDR2 YFSETQ come from the germline V gene. CDR3 in DNA: TGCGCCAGCAAAAAGGAGGCCGGGGAGCTGTTTTTT. Residues: CASKKEAGELFF.

In its sample, this clone was seen once. J is TRBJ2-7 and V is TRBV6-5; 7 bases map to TRBD2. The V gene's germline CDR1 is MNHEY and CDR2 SVGAGI. The CDR3 runs to 16 residues. Trimming removed 0 bases from V and 0 bases from J; junction bases left unmatched: 5. CDR3 sequence reads: CASSYSTGGSSYEQYF. In DNA, the CDR3 is TGTGCCAGCAGTTACTCGACGGGAGGCTCCTCCTACGAGCAGTACTTC.

This clone showed up just once. The gene calls are TRBV6-5 and TRBJ1-1, with a weak D call TRBD1 (6 bases). The germline gives CDR1 MNHEY, CDR2 SVGAGI. V lost 6 bases and J 1 base, leaving 9 bases between the germline ends. The CDR3 is 13 amino acids. This chain's CDR3 is CASRSTGNTEAFF. The CDR3 DNA is TGTGCCAGCAGGTCGACAGGGAACACTGAAGCTTTCTTT.

The J gene is TRBJ1-5, the V gene TRBV28; 9 positions match TRBD1. The germline gives CDR1 MDHEN, CDR2 SYDVKM. This CDR3 is built from 14 residues. V was clipped by 7 bases and J by 6 bases; unmatched bases: 7. The CDR3, as DNA: TGTGCCAGCATAGGGGGGACAGGGTCTCAGCCCCAGCATTTT. Protein product: CASIGGTGSQPQHF.

This clone was seen a handful of times. V usage is TRBV2 and J usage is TRBJ2-7, with TRBD1 matching 9 bases. V shed 7 bases, J shed 3 bases, and the junction held 10 bases outside the gene matches. The CDR3 runs to 15 residues. The V gene's germline CDR1 is SNHLY and CDR2 FYNNEI. CDR3 sequence: CASTLRQGVNYEQYF. As DNA, the CDR3 is TGTGCCAGCACCCTAAGACAGGGGGTTAACTACGAGCAGTACTTC.

The rearrangement uses TRBV6-6 and TRBJ2-7; D ambiguous. CDR3 length equals 14 residues. Trimming took 0 bases from V and 3 from J, leaving 9 bases between them. Germline V gene sequence: CDR1 MNHNY, CDR2 SVGAGI (reference sequence). CDR3 in amino acids: CASSYSAVNYEQYF. As DNA, the CDR3 is TGTGCCAGCAGTTACTCGGCCGTAAACTACGAGCAGTACTTC.

The rearrangement uses TRBV19 and TRBJ1-5; possibly TRBD1 for D (6 bases). V was shortened by 7 bases and J by 2 bases, with 15 bases between the two germline ends. The CDR3 covers 15 residues. The germline V gene has CDR1 LNHDA and CDR2 SQIVND (reference sequence). In DNA form, the CDR3 reads TGTGCCAGTAAGTTTCAGGCAGGGGGCAATCAGCCCCAGCATTTT. Translation gives CASKFQAGGNQPQHF.

V and J are TRBV6-5 and TRBJ2-2; possibly TRBD1 for D (6 bases). CDR3 size: 13 residues. Trimming took 8 bases from V and 1 from J, leaving 8 bases between them. CDR1 MNHEY and CDR2 SVGAGI come from the germline V gene. CDR3 region: CASQGLNTGELFF. CDR3 coding DNA: TGTGCCAGCCAGGGGCTGAACACCGGGGAGCTGTTTTTT.

The gene calls are TRBV19 and TRBJ1-3, with 7 bases that match TRBD1. The CDR3 runs to 16 residues. The J segment lost 8 bases and the V segment lost 3 bases, leaving 13 bases of the junction unmatched. From germline, CDR1 is LNHDA and CDR2 SQIVND (reference sequence). In DNA, the CDR3 is TGTGCCAGTAGTATCGCCATGGGACAGCTTCTAGACACCATATATTTT. Translated: CASSIAMGQLLDTIYF.